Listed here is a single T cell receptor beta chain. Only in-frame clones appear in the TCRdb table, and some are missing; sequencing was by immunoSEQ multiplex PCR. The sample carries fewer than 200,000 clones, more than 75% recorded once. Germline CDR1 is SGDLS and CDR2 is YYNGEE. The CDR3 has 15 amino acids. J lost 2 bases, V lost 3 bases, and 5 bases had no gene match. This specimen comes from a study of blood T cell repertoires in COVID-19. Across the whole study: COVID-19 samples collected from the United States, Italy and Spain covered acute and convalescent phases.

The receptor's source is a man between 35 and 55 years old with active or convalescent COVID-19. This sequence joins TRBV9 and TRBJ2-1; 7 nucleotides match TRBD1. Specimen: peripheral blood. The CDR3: CASSEGAGPYNEQFF. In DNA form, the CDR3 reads TGTGCCAGCAGCGAGGGGGCAGGGCCCTACAATGAGCAGTTCTTC. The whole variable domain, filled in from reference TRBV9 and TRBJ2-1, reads DSGVTQTPKHLITATGQRVTLRCSPRSGDLSVYWYQQSLDQGLQFLIQYYNGEERAKGNILERFSAQQFPDLHSELNLSSLELGDSALYFCASSEGAGPYNEQFFGPGTRLTVL.